Listed below are T cell receptor beta chains from one sample, sequenced in a study of cytomegalovirus exposure and HLA in healthy donors. Using immunoSEQ multiplex PCR, the repertoire was profiled, and TCRdb retains in-frame clones only, with some absent. The table lists roughly 260,000 clones, approximately 85% of them singletons. Sequencing input: PBMCs. The receptor source for this set is a woman between 40 and 50 years old in good health and CMV-seropositive. Each CDR3 is given with its conserved first and last residue. D genes are given only for firm matches. Size values are once, few and many counts, or a class for expanded clones, and some rows have none.

TRBV7-9	.	.	TRBJ1-4	TGTGCCAGCTCAGTGACTAATGAAAAACTGTTTTTT	CASSVTNEKLFF
TRBV5-1	.	.	TRBJ2-7	TGCGCCAGCAGCCTGGGGGCTAGCGGTAACTACGAGCAGTACTTC	CASSLGASGNYEQYF
TRBV5-1	once	TRBD2	TRBJ2-1	TGCGCCAGCAGCCACGGACTAGCGGGAGTTAATGAGCAGTTCTTC	CASSHGLAGVNEQFF
TRBV28	.	.	TRBJ1-1	TGTGCCAGCAGTTTACGGGGGGCTGAAGCTTTCTTT	CASSLRGAEAFF
TRBV7-7	few	.	TRBJ2-7	TGTGCTAGCAGCAGCGTCCAGGGAAGCGAGCAGTACTTC	CASSSVQGSEQYF
TRBV9	.	.	TRBJ2-5	TGTGCCAGCAGCCCCCCATGGGGAGAAGAGACCCAGTACTTC	CASSPPWGEETQYF
TRBV11-3	once	.	TRBJ2-2	TGTGCCAGCAGCCTCCATGGGACTGCGAACACCGGGGAGCTGTTTTTT	CASSLHGTANTGELFF
TRBV7-8	.	.	TRBJ2-7	TGTGCCAGCAGCTTAGGGACGGGAGTCCCCTACGAGCAGTACTTC	CASSLGTGVPYEQYF
TRBV6-1	.	.	TRBJ2-7	TGTGCCTCTGCGGCGCCGCCCTACGAGCAGTACTTC	CASAAPPYEQYF
TRBV14	.	.	TRBJ1-1	TGTGCCAGCAGCCAAGATCGGGGGGGGCCTGAAGCTTTCTTT	CASSQDRGGPEAFF
TRBV11-3	.	.	TRBJ2-7	TGTGCCAGCAGCTTAGCCCCCCAAGGAGGAGCTACCTTATACGAGCAGTACTTC	CASSLAPQGGATLYEQYF
TRBV11-3	.	.	TRBJ2-7	TGTGCCAGCAAGGGTAGCAGGGTACCCTACGAGCAGTACTTC	CASKGSRVPYEQYF
TRBV29-1	.	.	TRBJ2-1	TGCAGCGTTCTGGGGCCTCGGGACAAGGGGGATGAGCAGTTCTTC	CSVLGPRDKGDEQFF
TRBV7-3	.	.	TRBJ2-1	TGTGCCAGCAGCTCTGGACTTAACAATGAGCAGTTCTTC	CASSSGLNNEQFF
TRBV7-9	.	.	TRBJ2-7	TGTGCCGGCAGCCCCCCGGGGGTCGACGAGCAGTACTTC	CAGSPPGVDEQYF
TRBV13	.	.	TRBJ2-5	TGTGCCAGCAGCTCGAGAGAGACCCAGTACTTC	CASSSRETQYF
TRBV6-5	.	TRBD1	TRBJ2-1	TGTGCCAGCAGTTACACAGGGGGCGATTTTAGTGAGCAGTTCTTC	CASSYTGGDFSEQFF
TRBV11-1	once	.	TRBJ2-1	TGTGCCAGCAGCTTTCAGCCTAGCAATGAGCAGTTCTTC	CASSFQPSNEQFF
TRBV25-1	once	.	TRBJ2-5	TGTGCCAGCAGTGGTTCGGGTTCCCAAAGGGGCCAGTACTTC	CASSGSGSQRGQYF
TRBV5-6	.	.	TRBJ1-1	TGTGCCAGCAGCTCAGGCTTCACTGAAGCTTTCTTT	CASSSGFTEAFF
TRBV30	once	TRBD2	TRBJ2-3	TGTGCCTGGAGTGTTGGACTAGCGGACACAGATACGCAGTATTTT	CAWSVGLADTDTQYF
TRBV28	.	TRBD2	TRBJ2-7	TGTGCCAGCAGTCCTCTAGCGGGAGCTACCTACGAGCAGTACTTC	CASSPLAGATYEQYF
TRBV9	.	TRBD2	TRBJ2-5	TGTGCCAGCAGCGTGAGTGGGACTAGCGGGCGGGAGACCCAGTACTTC	CASSVSGTSGRETQYF
TRBV19	.	TRBD2	TRBJ2-2	TGTGCCAGTAGGTCCCGCGGGAGCACCGGGGAGCTGTTTTTT	CASRSRGSTGELFF